A selection of T cell receptor beta chains follows, all from one sample in a study of cytomegalovirus exposure and HLA in healthy donors. Only in-frame clones appear in the TCRdb table, and some are missing; sequencing was by immunoSEQ multiplex PCR. The sample data list tens of thousands of clones. What was sequenced was PBMCs. Receptors were obtained from a female donor in good health and CMV-seronegative. CDR3s include the opening cysteine and the closing phenylalanine or tryptophan. Fields, in order: D gene, V gene, J gene, CDR3 DNA, CDR3 protein. A D gene is named only where the DNA matches it firmly.

-	TRBV11-2	TRBJ2-7	TGTGCCAGCAGTTTTGGGGGCGTGAGCGAGCAGTACTTC	CASSFGGVSEQYF
-	TRBV2	TRBJ1-5	TGTGCCAGCAGTGAAGGCCAGTCTAGCAATCAGCCCCAGCATTTT	CASSEGQSSNQPQHF
TRBD1	TRBV6-5	TRBJ2-7	TGTGCCAGCAGCACGACAGGGGGCGCATTCAACGAGCAGTACTTC	CASSTTGGAFNEQYF
TRBD1	TRBV29-1	TRBJ1-1	TGCAGCGGTCCGGGACAGGGCTTTTTTCATGACACTGAAGCTTTCTTT	CSGPGQGFFHDTEAFF
-	TRBV18	TRBJ2-5	TGTGCCAGCTCACCACCGGCGGAAGAGACCCAGTACTTC	CASSPPAEETQYF
-	TRBV19	TRBJ1-1	TGTGCCAGTAGGAGAAGGGGGGGGAACACTGAAGCTTTCTTT	CASRRRGGNTEAFF
TRBD2	TRBV7-9	TRBJ2-2	TGTGCCAGCAGCTTAACGGGGACTAGCGATAGAACCGGGGAGCTGTTTTTT	CASSLTGTSDRTGELFF
-	TRBV2	TRBJ1-2	TGTGCCAGCAGTGAGGGCTTGTACTATGGCTACACCTTC	CASSEGLYYGYTF
-	TRBV4-1	TRBJ1-1	TGCGCCAGCAGCCGAATCGTAGCGGGGCAGGGGACTGAAGATTTCTTT	CASSRIVAGQGTEDFF
-	TRBV25-1	TRBJ1-2	TGTGCCAGCAGTGACGTCATCGGAGACCGCTATGGCTACACCTTC	CASSDVIGDRYGYTF
-	TRBV30	TRBJ1-2	TGTGCCTGGAGTGTTGTGCGGGACTATGGCTACACCTTC	CAWSVVRDYGYTF
TRBD2	TRBV6-5	TRBJ2-1	TGTGCCAGCAGTTACCGGCTAGCGGGGAGCATGGAGCAGTTCTTC	CASSYRLAGSMEQFF
TRBD2	TRBV4-3	TRBJ2-3	TGCGCCAGCAGCCTATTCAGCGGGGGGCGGGCAGATAAGCAGTATTTT	CASSLFSGGRADKQYF
TRBD1	TRBV29-1	TRBJ2-7	TGCAGCGTTGCGGACAGGGCGTACTCCTACGAGCAGTACTTC	CSVADRAYSYEQYF
-	TRBV19	TRBJ1-2	TGTGCCAGCTGGGCGGGTTATTGGGGGGACTATGGCTACACCTTC	CASWAGYWGDYGYTF
-	TRBV5-1	TRBJ1-1	TGCGCCAGCAGATTGGAACAGGGTGAAGCTTTCTTT	CASRLEQGEAFF
-	TRBV29-1	TRBJ1-2	TGCAGCGTTGAGAGGGGAGGGATGAACTATGGCTACACCTTC	CSVERGGMNYGYTF
TRBD1	TRBV30	TRBJ1-4	TGTGCCTGGAGGGAACCGGGACAGGGGTTTGGCGAAAAACTGTTTTTT	CAWREPGQGFGEKLFF
-	TRBV28	TRBJ2-1	TGTGCCAGCAGGGGGACCTGGGGGGGCAGCGAGCAGTTCTTC	CASRGTWGGSEQFF
-	TRBV15	TRBJ1-2	TGTGCCACCAGCAGAGATCGGGAAGGCCCCTATGGCTACACCTTC	CATSRDREGPYGYTF
-	TRBV27	TRBJ1-5	TGTGCCAGCAGTCCAAGGGGGGGACGGAGTTATAGCAATCAGCCCCAGCATTTT	CASSPRGGRSYSNQPQHF
-	TRBV29-1	TRBJ2-5	TGCAGCATGAGCCGGACGGGACTCCGGGAGACCCAGTACTTC	CSMSRTGLRETQYF
-	TRBV6-6	TRBJ1-6	TGTGCCAGCAGTGGGGTTAATTCCTACGGGACTGAACTCCACTTT	CASSGVNSYGTELHF
-	TRBV19	TRBJ1-1	TGTGCCAGTAGTATATTACAGGGTGGTTGGCGAGCTTTCTTT	CASSILQGGWRAFF
-	TRBV28	TRBJ1-5	TGTGCCAGCGCGATCGGGGGTGCGGTTCAGCCCCAGCATTTT	CASAIGGAVQPQHF
-	TRBV6-1	TRBJ1-1	TGTGCCAGCACACGGGAAACTGAAGCTTTCTTT	CASTRETEAFF
-	TRBV6-1	TRBJ2-1	TGTGCCAGCAGTGAACAGGGGGGCTCCTACAATGAGCAGTTCTTC	CASSEQGGSYNEQFF
TRBD1	TRBV27	TRBJ2-7	TGTGCCAGCAGTGGAATCAGCTGGGACAGCCCGTTTGAGCAGTACTTC	CASSGISWDSPFEQYF
-	TRBV4-1	TRBJ2-4	TGCGCCAGCAGCCAAGATATAGGCGGGTTAGCCAAAAACATTCAGTACTTC	CASSQDIGGLAKNIQYF
TRBD1	TRBV6-5	TRBJ1-2	TGTGCCAGCAGAAGACAGGGGAACTATGGCTACACCTTC	CASRRQGNYGYTF
-	TRBV5-1	TRBJ2-3	TGCGCCAGCAGCTTGCCAGAGACGGGAGATACGCAGTATTTT	CASSLPETGDTQYF
TRBD2	TRBV4-2	TRBJ2-3	TGTGCCAGCAGCCAAGGCGGGGGGGCGGCAGATACGCAGTATTTT	CASSQGGGAADTQYF
TRBD1	TRBV18	TRBJ2-3	TGTGCCAGCTCATCGGTTCGGGACAGGGGGCCGGAGACGCAGTATTTT	CASSSVRDRGPETQYF
-	TRBV6-5	TRBJ2-1	TGTGCCAGCAGTTCCTCACAGGGAAGTGAGCAGTTCTTC	CASSSSQGSEQFF
TRBD1	TRBV19	TRBJ1-2	TGTGCCAGTAGTATAGATCTGGGACAGGGGGCGGCGGGAAGTGGCTACACCTTC	CASSIDLGQGAAGSGYTF
-	TRBV2	TRBJ1-2	TGTGCCAGCAGTGAAGTCAGGGGAGGGGAGGGTGGCTACACCTTC	CASSEVRGGEGGYTF
TRBD1	TRBV6-7	TRBJ2-5	TGTGCCATCCCTTCGGACAGGGCTGAAGAGACCCAGTACTTC	CAIPSDRAEETQYF
-	TRBV19	TRBJ2-5	TGTGCCAGTAGTCCCCGGACAGCCCAAGAGACCCAGTACTTC	CASSPRTAQETQYF
-	TRBV19	TRBJ2-1	TGTGCCAGTAGCCGTCAGGGAGGCCCCGACAATGAGCAGTTCTTC	CASSRQGGPDNEQFF
TRBD2	TRBV6-5	TRBJ2-7	TGTGCCAGCGGGGATTGGGGGGGTTACGAGCAGTACTTC	CASGDWGGYEQYF
-	TRBV11-2	TRBJ2-7	TGTGCCAGCAGCATAACAGGAAAGCAGTACTTC	CASSITGKQYF
-	TRBV6-5	TRBJ2-7	TGTGCCAGCAGTTACCTCGAGAGTGTCCCTCCCTACGAGCAGTACTTC	CASSYLESVPPYEQYF
-	TRBV5-6	TRBJ2-5	TGTGCCAGCAGCTTGGGTGGGGGGGAGACCCAGTACTTC	CASSLGGGETQYF
-	TRBV4-3	TRBJ2-1	TGCGCCAGCAGCCAAGATGTTAGGAGGAGCATCTCCTACAATGAGCAGTTCTTC	CASSQDVRRSISYNEQFF
-	TRBV6-5	TRBJ2-1	TGTGCCAGCAGTCAGCGACTCCCGGAGGATGAGCAGTTCTTC	CASSQRLPEDEQFF
TRBD1	TRBV7-9	TRBJ1-1	TGTGCCAGCAGCCCGGGACAGTTGAACACTGAAGCTTTCTTT	CASSPGQLNTEAFF